These 12 T cell receptor beta chains share one sample of origin, sequenced in a study of T cells in Graves' hyperthyroidism and ophthalmopathy. Amplification of TCR beta CDR3 regions used RNA as the template. First-round RT-PCR of the TCR CDR3 relied on the HTBI primer set. TCRdb passed the multiplex PCR reads through MiXCR, listing each CDR3 protein once. The sample shows over 500,000 distinct CDR3 sequences, more than 15% of them seen only once. The sequenced sample was blood. The source of these receptors is a woman aged 30 to 39 with Graves' ophthalmopathy.

This clonotype has a handful of counts. The chain links TRBV7-9 to TRBJ1-6; D is ambiguous. The CDR3 is 13 amino acids. Trimming left V 5 bases short and J 10 bases short, with 12 bases between. Germline V CDR1 and CDR2: SEHNR, FQNEAQ (reference sequence). The DNA of the CDR3 is TGTGCCAGCAGCGAAGGGTTAGGGTCACCCCTCCACTTT. It is translated as CASSEGLGSPLHF.

This clonotype came up many times. The chain couples TRBV11-2 to TRBJ2-1, with D perhaps TRBD1 (5 bases). Germline V CDR1 and CDR2: SGHAT, FQNNGV. This CDR3 region has 12 residues. Trimming pared 3 bases from V and 9 bases from J, leaving 9 bases between. CDR3 amino acids: CASSFSGPEQFF. In DNA, the CDR3 is TGTGCCAGCAGCTTTTCAGGGCCTGAGCAGTTCTTC.

Many counts were recorded for this clonotype. J is TRBJ2-7 and V is TRBV7-2, with TRBD2 matching 10 bases. Per germline, CDR1 SGHTA and CDR2 FQGNSA. The CDR3 has 15 amino acids. Losses at the gene ends were 5 bases for V and 3 bases for J; bases not matched to a gene: 7. CDR3: CASSPVGLAHYEQYF. The CDR3 coding sequence is TGTGCCAGCAGCCCGGTGGGACTAGCGCACTACGAGCAGTACTTC.

This clonotype has just a few counts. The J gene is TRBJ2-7, the V gene TRBV7-2; 7 nucleotides line up with TRBD2. The CDR3 covers 14 residues. V trimming: 7 bases; J trimming: 5 bases; junction bases outside the gene matches: 11. In germline, CDR1 is SGHTA, CDR2 FQGNSA. CDR3 nucleotides: TGTGCCAGCACTTCCGACTCGCGGGGGAACGAGCAGTACTTC. Encoded protein: CASTSDSRGNEQYF.

The table lists this clonotype with a few counts. This sequence joins TRBV4-1 and TRBJ2-5; TRBD1 matches at 7 bases. Germline values: CDR1 MGHRA, CDR2 YSYEKL. This CDR3 is 17 amino acids long. J was trimmed by 5 bases and V by 3 bases; bases with no gene match: 15. The CDR3 DNA sequence: TGCGCCAGCAGCCAGAGGGGGCTGGGGTCGGGTAGGGAGACCCAGTACTTC. Its translation: CASSQRGLGSGRETQYF.

In this sample, this clonotype turned up a few times. The V call is TRBV7-3, the J call TRBJ2-3; D is uncertain. V lost 6 bases and J lost 6, with 13 bases in between. Germline lookup yields CDR1 SGHTA and CDR2 FQGTGA. The CDR3 covers 13 residues. CDR3 amino acids: CASSSDLVDTQYF. Here the CDR3 DNA reads TGTGCCAGCAGTTCCGACTTGGTGGATACGCAGTATTTT.

This clonotype was observed many times. The gene calls are TRBV20-1 and TRBJ1-1, with 8 bases lining up with TRBD1. There are 14 residues in the CDR3. After removal of 6 bases from V and 0 bases from J, the junction contained 6 bases not matched to a gene. In germline, CDR1 is DFQATT, CDR2 SNEGSKA (reference sequence). CDR3 residues: CSAPQGAMNTEAFF. CDR3 sequence (DNA): TGCAGTGCCCCGCAGGGGGCTATGAACACTGAAGCTTTCTTT.

This clonotype was found many times. Written as DNA, the CDR3 is TGTGCCAGCAGCTCTACTAGCGGGAGTGGAAAGACCCAGTACTTC. Residues: CASSSTSGSGKTQYF. V usage is TRBV7-2 and J usage is TRBJ2-5, with 11 bases identical to TRBD2. V dropped 4 bases and J dropped 6; count of bases not matched to a gene: 7. Germline V gene sequence: CDR1 SGHTA, CDR2 FQGNSA. The CDR3 has 15 residues.

This clonotype has a count of ten or more. This chain uses TRBV7-2 with TRBJ2-2; 9 bases agree with TRBD2. Germline V gives CDR1 SGHTA, CDR2 FQGNSA. Losses at the gene ends were 0 bases for V and 3 bases for J; bases not matched to a gene: 11. The CDR3 is 19 residues long. For the CDR3, the DNA is TGTGCCAGCAGCTTAGCTCTTGGGCGGCTAGCGGGATACACCGGGGAGCTGTTTTTT. Protein product: CASSLALGRLAGYTGELFF.

On this clonotype itself: It may be a read error: a sequence one base away is much more abundant. CDR3 sequence reads: CASSQDLTPYNEQFF. The CDR3 nucleotides are TGTGCCAGCAGCCAAGATCTCACCCCGTACAATGAGCAGTTCTTC. V is TRBV28 and J is TRBJ2-1, with D unclear. This CDR3 contains 15 residues. Trimming pared 6 bases from V and 4 bases from J, leaving 16 bases between. Germline V CDR1 and CDR2: MDHEN, SYDVKM.

This clonotype has ten or more counts. The rearrangement joins TRBV28 to TRBJ2-2; D is perhaps TRBD1 (6 bases). There are 18 residues in the CDR3. Germline CDR1 and CDR2: MDHEN and SYDVKM. V was shortened by 4 bases and J by 5 bases, with 23 bases between the two germline ends. CDR3 sequence reads: CASSSEQGARLGTGELFF. DNA of the CDR3: TGTGCCAGCAGTTCAGAACAGGGTGCGAGGCTGGGGACCGGGGAGCTGTTTTTT.

The chain combines TRBV28 with TRBJ2-3; no clear D gene. This CDR3 spans 16 amino acids. The V gene's germline CDR1 is MDHEN and CDR2 SYDVKM. Trimming cost V 3 bases and J 1 base, with 14 bases left between them. CDR3 sequence reads: CASSFPQFQGTDTQYF. The CDR3 nucleotides are TGTGCCAGCAGTTTTCCCCAATTTCAGGGCACAGATACGCAGTATTTT.